The rows below give T cell receptor beta chains drawn from one sample of a study of shared clonotypes between healthy human individuals. Sequencing used immunoSEQ multiplex PCR; TCRdb keeps in-frame clones, though not all of them. The sample lists roughly 2 million clones; approximately 95% were seen once. The sample comprised naive CD8+ T cells sorted from blood. These receptors were obtained from a man younger than 30 in good health. Both conserved end residues are part of each CDR3. A D gene is named only where the DNA matches it firmly. The size of a clone is reported for some rows only, either as once, few or many, or as a class for expanded clones.

>TRBJ1-3|NA|TRBV9|once
CASSGPREESSGNTIYF
TGTGCCAGCAGCGGCCCAAGGGAAGAAAGCTCTGGAAACACCATATATTTT
>TRBJ2-7|NA|TRBV7-9|NA
CASSSDAYEQYF
TGTGCCAGCAGCTCAGACGCATACGAGCAGTACTTC
>TRBJ2-3|NA|TRBV4-1|once
CASSQVSGADTQYF
TGCGCCAGCAGCCAAGTTAGCGGAGCCGATACGCAGTATTTT
>TRBJ2-1|NA|TRBV4-3|NA
CASSQDPPGDNEQFF
TGCGCCAGCAGCCAAGATCCACCAGGGGACAATGAGCAGTTCTTC
>TRBJ2-5|NA|TRBV15|NA
CATSHGQLQETQYF
TGTGCCACCAGCCACGGACAGCTCCAAGAGACCCAGTACTTC
>TRBJ2-7|NA|TRBV5-6|NA
CASSLFGTDPSYEQYF
TGTGCCAGCAGCTTGTTTGGGACCGATCCTTCCTACGAGCAGTACTTC
>TRBJ2-7|NA|TRBV9|NA
CASSPEGEGGSYEQYF
TGTGCCAGCAGCCCAGAAGGGGAGGGGGGATCCTACGAGCAGTACTTC
>TRBJ2-7|NA|TRBV6-5|NA
CASSPEWSYEQYF
TGTGCCAGCAGTCCGGAGTGGTCGTACGAGCAGTACTTC
>TRBJ2-5|NA|TRBV5-6|NA
CASSLVETAGETQYF
TGTGCCAGCAGCTTGGTCGAGACAGCCGGAGAGACCCAGTACTTC
>TRBJ2-7|NA|TRBV30|NA
CAWSAYYRPYEQYF
TGTGCCTGGAGTGCTTACTATAGGCCATACGAGCAGTACTTC
>TRBJ2-7|TRBD2|TRBV11-2|NA
CASSLVAGGREQYF
TGTGCCAGCAGCTTAGTAGCGGGGGGACGGGAGCAGTACTTC
>TRBJ2-7|TRBD2|TRBV5-1|NA
CASSFGTNTGEQYF
TGCGCCAGCAGCTTTGGGACTAACACCGGTGAGCAGTACTTC
>TRBJ1-1|NA|TRBV6-1|NA
CASAVWGMTEAFF
TGTGCCAGCGCCGTCTGGGGAATGACTGAAGCTTTCTTT
>TRBJ2-7|NA|TRBV5-6|NA
CASSLVRAYEQYF
TGTGCCAGCAGCTTGGTACGGGCCTACGAGCAGTACTTC
>TRBJ2-7|TRBD2|TRBV7-2|NA
CASRPILAGTYEQYF
TGTGCCAGCAGGCCGATACTAGCGGGAACGTACGAGCAGTACTTC
>TRBJ2-2|NA|TRBV6-1|NA
CASSEVEGGETGELFF
TGTGCCAGCAGTGAAGTCGAGGGGGGAGAAACCGGGGAGCTGTTTTTT
>TRBJ2-5|NA|TRBV27|NA
CASSSDRTQYF
TGTGCCAGCAGTTCCGACCGGACCCAGTACTTC
>TRBJ2-1|NA|TRBV6-5|NA
CASSYSLGPVVTEQFF
TGTGCCAGCAGTTACTCACTAGGGCCGGTTGTAACTGAGCAGTTCTTC
>TRBJ1-5|NA|TRBV6-5|NA
CASGQYSNQPQHF
TGTGCCAGCGGCCAGTATAGCAATCAGCCCCAGCATTTT
>TRBJ2-7|NA|TRBV7-6|once
CASSFRGGYEQYF
TGTGCCAGCAGCTTCAGGGGAGGCTACGAGCAGTACTTC
>TRBJ2-5|NA|TRBV29-1|NA
CSVVGDGRETQYF
TGCAGCGTTGTGGGCGACGGCCGAGAGACCCAGTACTTC
>TRBJ2-7|NA|TRBV5-4|NA
CASSLEDGYEQYF
TGTGCCAGCAGCTTGGAAGACGGCTACGAGCAGTACTTC
>TRBJ2-5|NA|TRBV7-6|NA
CASSLYGEETQYF
TGTGCCAGCAGCTTATATGGGGAAGAGACCCAGTACTTC
>TRBJ2-7|NA|TRBV4-1|NA
CASSQTFPSSYEQYF
TGCGCCAGCAGCCAGACCTTTCCCAGCTCCTACGAGCAGTACTTC
>TRBJ2-1|NA|TRBV7-2|NA
CASSLPDEQFF
TGTGCCAGCAGTCTTCCGGATGAGCAGTTCTTC
>TRBJ1-2|TRBD1|TRBV9|NA
CASSPRQGLNYGYTF
TGTGCCAGCAGCCCACGACAGGGACTTAACTATGGCTACACCTTC
>TRBJ1-5|NA|TRBV2|NA
CASSDSGSQPQHF
TGTGCCAGCAGTGACTCGGGAAGTCAGCCCCAGCATTTT
>TRBJ2-7|NA|TRBV2|NA
CASSEDPRASSYEQYF
TGTGCCAGCAGTGAAGACCCCAGGGCGAGCTCCTACGAGCAGTACTTC